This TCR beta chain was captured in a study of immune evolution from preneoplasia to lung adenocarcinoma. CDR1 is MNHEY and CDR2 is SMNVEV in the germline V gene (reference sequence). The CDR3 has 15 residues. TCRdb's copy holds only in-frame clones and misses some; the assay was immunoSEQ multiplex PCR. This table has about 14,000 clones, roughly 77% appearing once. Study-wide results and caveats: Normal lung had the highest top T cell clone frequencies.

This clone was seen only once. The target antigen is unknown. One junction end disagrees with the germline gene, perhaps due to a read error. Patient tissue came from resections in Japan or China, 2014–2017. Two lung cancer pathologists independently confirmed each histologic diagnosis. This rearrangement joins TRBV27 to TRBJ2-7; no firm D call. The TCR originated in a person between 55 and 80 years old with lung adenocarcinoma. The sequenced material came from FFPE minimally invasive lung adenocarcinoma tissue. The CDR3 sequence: CATSLYPDRLYEQYF. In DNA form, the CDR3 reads TGTGCCACCAGTTTATACCCTGATCGCCTTTACGAGCAGTACTTC.